This TCR beta chain is drawn from a study of blood T cell repertoires in COVID-19. This table comes from immunoSEQ multiplex PCR, and its TCRdb copy is limited to in-frame clones, with some not included. The profile shows 310,000 or so clones, 90% of them singletons. This receptor was taken from a woman between 18 and 30 years old with acute COVID-19. Sequenced sample: PBMCs or T cells enriched from blood (not recorded which).

The CDR3 sequence: CASSQDAQGTRSLTDTQYF. The CDR3 coding sequence is TGTGCCAGCAGCCAAGATGCGCAGGGGACCCGATCACTTACAGATACGCAGTATTTT. The chain is built from TRBV3-1 (or the pseudogene TRBV3-2) and TRBJ2-3; possibly TRBD1 for D (6 bases). This CDR3 has 19 amino acids. Germline V lookup: CDR1 LGHDT, CDR2 YNNKEL (reference sequence). V lost 0 bases and J lost 3, with 22 bases in between.